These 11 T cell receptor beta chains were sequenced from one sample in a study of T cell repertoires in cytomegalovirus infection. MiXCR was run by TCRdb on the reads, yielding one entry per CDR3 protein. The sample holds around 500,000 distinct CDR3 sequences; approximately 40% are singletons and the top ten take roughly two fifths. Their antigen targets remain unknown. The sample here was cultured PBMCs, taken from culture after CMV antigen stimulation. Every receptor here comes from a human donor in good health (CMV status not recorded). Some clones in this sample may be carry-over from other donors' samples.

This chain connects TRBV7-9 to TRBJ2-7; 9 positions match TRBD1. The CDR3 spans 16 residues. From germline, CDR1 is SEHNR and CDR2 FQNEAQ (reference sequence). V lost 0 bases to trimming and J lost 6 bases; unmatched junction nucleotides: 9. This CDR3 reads CASSLASGTGYLEQYF. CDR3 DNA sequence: TGTGCCAGCAGCTTAGCGTCCGGGACAGGGTATCTCGAGCAGTACTTC.

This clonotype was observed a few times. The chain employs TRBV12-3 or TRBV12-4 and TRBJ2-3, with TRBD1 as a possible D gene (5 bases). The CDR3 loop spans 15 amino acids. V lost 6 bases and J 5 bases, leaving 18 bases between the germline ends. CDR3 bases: TGTGCCAGCAGGGTTGGGGCATTTCCACAAGATACGCAGTATTTT. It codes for CASRVGAFPQDTQYF.

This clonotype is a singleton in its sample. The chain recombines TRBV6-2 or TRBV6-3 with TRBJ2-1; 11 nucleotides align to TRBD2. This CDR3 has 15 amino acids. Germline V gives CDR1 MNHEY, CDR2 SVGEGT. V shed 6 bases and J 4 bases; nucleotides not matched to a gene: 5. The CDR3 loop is CASRLIAGGYNEQFF. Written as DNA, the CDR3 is TGTGCCAGCAGGCTGATAGCGGGAGGGTACAATGAGCAGTTCTTC.

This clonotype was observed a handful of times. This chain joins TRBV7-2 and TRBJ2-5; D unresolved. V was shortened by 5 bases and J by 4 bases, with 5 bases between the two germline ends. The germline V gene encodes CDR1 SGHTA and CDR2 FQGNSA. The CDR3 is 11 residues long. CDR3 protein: CASSVTETQYF. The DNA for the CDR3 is TGTGCCAGCAGCGTAACAGAGACCCAGTACTTC.

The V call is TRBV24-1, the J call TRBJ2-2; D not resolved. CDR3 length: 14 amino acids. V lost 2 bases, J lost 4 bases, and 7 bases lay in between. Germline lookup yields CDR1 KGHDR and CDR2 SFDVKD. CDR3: CATSDSGSTGELFF. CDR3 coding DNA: TGTGCCACCAGTGATTCAGGCTCCACCGGGGAGCTGTTTTTT.

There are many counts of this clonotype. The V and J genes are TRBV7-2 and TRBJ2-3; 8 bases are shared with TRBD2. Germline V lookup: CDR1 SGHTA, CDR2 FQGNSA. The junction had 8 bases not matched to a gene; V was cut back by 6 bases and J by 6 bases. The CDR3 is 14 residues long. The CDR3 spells CASSPSGGRDTQYF. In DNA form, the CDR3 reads TGTGCCAGCAGTCCCAGCGGGGGTCGGGATACGCAGTATTTT.

The CDR3 nucleotides are TGCAGTGCCAACTATAAGGGCCCAGTTAATGAGCAGTTCTTC. Protein product: CSANYKGPVNEQFF. The gene calls are TRBV20-1 and TRBJ2-1; D uncertain. There are 14 residues in the CDR3. Germline V CDR1 and CDR2: DFQATT, SNEGSKA (reference sequence). The V end was cut by 6 bases, the J end by 7 bases, with 19 bases between.

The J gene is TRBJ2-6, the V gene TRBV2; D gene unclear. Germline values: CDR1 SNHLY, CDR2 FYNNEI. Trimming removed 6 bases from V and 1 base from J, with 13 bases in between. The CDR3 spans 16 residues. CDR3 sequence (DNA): TGTGCCAGCAGCCCCGACGGCAGATCTGGGGCCAACGTCCTGACTTTC. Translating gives CASSPDGRSGANVLTF.

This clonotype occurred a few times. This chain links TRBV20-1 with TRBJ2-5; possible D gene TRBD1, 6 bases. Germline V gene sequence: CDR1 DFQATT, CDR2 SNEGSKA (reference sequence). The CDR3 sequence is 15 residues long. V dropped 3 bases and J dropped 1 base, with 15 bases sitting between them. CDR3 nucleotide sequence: TGCAGTGCTAGGCGATTTGGACAGTTCCAAGAGACCCAGTACTTC. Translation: CSARRFGQFQETQYF.

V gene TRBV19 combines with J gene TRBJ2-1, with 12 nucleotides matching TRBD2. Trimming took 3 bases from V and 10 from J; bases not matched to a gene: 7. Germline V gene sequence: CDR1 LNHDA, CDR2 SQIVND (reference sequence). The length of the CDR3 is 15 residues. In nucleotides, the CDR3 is TGTGCCAGTAGTATGATACTAGCGGGGGGTCGGGAGCAGTTCTTC. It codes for CASSMILAGGREQFF.

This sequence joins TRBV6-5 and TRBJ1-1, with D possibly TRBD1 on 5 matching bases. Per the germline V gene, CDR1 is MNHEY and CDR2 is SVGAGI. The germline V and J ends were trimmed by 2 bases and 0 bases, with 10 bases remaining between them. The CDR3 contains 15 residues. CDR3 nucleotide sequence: TGTGCCAGCAGTTACGGGGACGCGATGAACACTGAAGCTTTCTTT. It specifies CASSYGDAMNTEAFF.